This TCR beta chain was documented in a study of cytomegalovirus exposure and HLA in healthy donors. Germline CDR1 and CDR2: LNHDA and SQIVND (reference sequence). The CDR3 sequence is 14 residues long. Trimming removed 5 bases at V and 7 bases at J, with 17 bases between. Primers: 60 Vbeta forward and 13 Jbeta reverse. Repertoires were generated with immunoSEQ multiplex PCR, while TCRdb's copy carries only in-frame clones and drops some. The table includes 50,000 to 70,000 clones, around four fifths detected once. The origin of this receptor is a girl between 5 and 17 years old in good health and CMV-seropositive. This chain joins TRBV19 and TRBJ1-1, with D maybe TRBD1 (5 bases). The sample consisted of PBMCs. The chain's CDR3 is CASSARATENEAFF. The CDR3 DNA reads TGTGCCAGTAGTGCCAGGGCTACGGAGAATGAAGCTTTCTTT.